This T cell receptor beta chain appears in the sequencing data of a study of T-cell memory formation after mild COVID-19. Study summary: The TCR clusters were mostly specific to one donor.

Study-wide results and limits: The appearance of some responding clones in pre-infection memory suggested that cross-reactive memory joined.

One entry per CDR3 protein results from TCRdb running MiXCR on the 5' RACE reads. The repertoire has 400,000 to 450,000 distinct CDR3 sequences, about a sixth of them found once; the top ten carry 20% to 25%. With regard to this clonotype: Its antigen is still unknown.

Trimming left V 2 bases short and J 9 bases short, with 17 bases between. Germline V CDR1 and CDR2: SGHTA, FQGNSA. The CDR3 length is 15 residues. The source is a man in his late teens or twenties who had mild COVID-19 (a few samples of this study predate the infection). Cell type and time point are not known. The chain carries TRBV7-2 and TRBJ2-1, with D tentatively TRBD2 (6 bases). Sequencing used PBMCs or a T cell subset sorted from them (not recorded which). In nucleotides, the CDR3 is TGTGCCAGCAGCTTACTAGCGTGGGGATCCGGTGAGCAGTTCTTC. Amino acid sequence: CASSLLAWGSGEQFF.